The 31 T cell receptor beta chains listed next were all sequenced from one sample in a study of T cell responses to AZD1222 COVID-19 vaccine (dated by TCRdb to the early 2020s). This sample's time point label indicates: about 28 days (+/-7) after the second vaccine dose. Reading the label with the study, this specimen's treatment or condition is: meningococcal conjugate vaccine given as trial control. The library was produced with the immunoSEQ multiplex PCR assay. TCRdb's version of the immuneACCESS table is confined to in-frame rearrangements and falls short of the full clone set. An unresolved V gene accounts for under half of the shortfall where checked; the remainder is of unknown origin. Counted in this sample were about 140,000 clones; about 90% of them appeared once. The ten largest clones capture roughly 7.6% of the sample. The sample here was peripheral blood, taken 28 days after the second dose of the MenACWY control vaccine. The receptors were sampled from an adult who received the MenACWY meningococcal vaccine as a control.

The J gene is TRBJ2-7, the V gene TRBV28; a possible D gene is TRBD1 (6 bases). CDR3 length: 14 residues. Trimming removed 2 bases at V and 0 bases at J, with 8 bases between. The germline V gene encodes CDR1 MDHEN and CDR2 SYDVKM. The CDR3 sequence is CASSLGQPSYEQYF. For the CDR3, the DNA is TGTGCCAGCAGTTTAGGACAGCCCTCCTACGAGCAGTACTTC.

The CDR3 DNA reads as TGTGCCAGCAGTTTATTAGAGACTAGCGGGGGGGCCCACTACAATGAGCAGTTCTTC. It specifies CASSLLETSGGAHYNEQFF. The chain has TRBV28 and TRBJ2-1; 14 bases map to TRBD2. V trimming: 1 base; J trimming: 3 bases; junction bases outside the gene matches: 8. Germline V gene lookup returns CDR1 MDHEN and CDR2 SYDVKM. This CDR3 comprises 19 residues.

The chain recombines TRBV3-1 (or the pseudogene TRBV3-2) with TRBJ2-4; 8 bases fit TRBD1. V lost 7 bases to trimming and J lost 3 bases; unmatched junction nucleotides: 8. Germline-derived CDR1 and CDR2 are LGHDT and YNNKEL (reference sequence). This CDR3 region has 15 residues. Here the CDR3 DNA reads TGTGCCAGCACCCCTCGGGGGACAGGCAAAAACATTCAGTACTTC. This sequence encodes CASTPRGTGKNIQYF.

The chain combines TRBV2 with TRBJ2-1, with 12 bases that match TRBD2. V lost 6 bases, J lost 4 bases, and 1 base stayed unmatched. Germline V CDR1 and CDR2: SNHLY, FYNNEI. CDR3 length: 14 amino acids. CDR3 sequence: CASSGTSGYNEQFF. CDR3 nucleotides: TGTGCCAGCAGCGGGACTAGCGGGTACAATGAGCAGTTCTTC. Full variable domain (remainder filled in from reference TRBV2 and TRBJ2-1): EPEVTQTPSHQVTQMGQEVILRCVPISNHLYFYWYRQILGQKVEFLVSFYNNEISEKSEIFDDQFSVERPDGSNFTLKIRSTKLEDSAMYFCASSGTSGYNEQFFGPGTRLTVL.

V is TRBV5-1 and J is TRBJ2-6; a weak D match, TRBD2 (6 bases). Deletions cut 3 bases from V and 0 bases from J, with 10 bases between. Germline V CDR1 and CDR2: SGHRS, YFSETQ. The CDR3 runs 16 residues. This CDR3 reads CASSSQRVSGANVLTF. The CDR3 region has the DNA TGCGCCAGCAGCTCGCAGCGGGTCTCTGGGGCCAACGTCCTGACTTTC.

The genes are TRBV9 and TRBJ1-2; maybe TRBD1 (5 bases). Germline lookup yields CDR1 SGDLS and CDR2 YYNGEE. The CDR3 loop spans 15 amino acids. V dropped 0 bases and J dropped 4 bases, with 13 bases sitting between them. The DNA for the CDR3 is TGTGCCAGCAGCGTAGATAACAGGCGGGTCTATGGCTACACCTTC. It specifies CASSVDNRRVYGYTF.

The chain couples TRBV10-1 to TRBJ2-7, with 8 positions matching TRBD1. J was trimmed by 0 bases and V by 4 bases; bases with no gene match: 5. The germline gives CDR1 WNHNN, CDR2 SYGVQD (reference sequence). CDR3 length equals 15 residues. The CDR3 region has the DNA TGCGCCAGCAGTGGACAGGGGCCGCGCTCCTACGAGCAGTACTTC. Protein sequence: CASSGQGPRSYEQYF.

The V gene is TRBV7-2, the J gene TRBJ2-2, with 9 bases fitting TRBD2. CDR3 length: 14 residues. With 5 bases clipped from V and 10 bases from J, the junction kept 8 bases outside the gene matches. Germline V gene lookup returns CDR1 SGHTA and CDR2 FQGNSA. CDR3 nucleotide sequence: TGTGCCAGCAGCCGGACTAGCGTCAATGCGGAGCTGTTTTTT. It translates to CASSRTSVNAELFF.

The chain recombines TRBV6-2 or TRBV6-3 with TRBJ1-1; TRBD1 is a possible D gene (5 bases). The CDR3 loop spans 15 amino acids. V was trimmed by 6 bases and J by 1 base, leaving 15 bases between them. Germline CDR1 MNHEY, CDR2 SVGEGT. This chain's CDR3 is CASSRIGVGNTEAFF. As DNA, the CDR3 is TGTGCCAGCAGCCGAATAGGGGTGGGGAACACTGAAGCTTTCTTT.

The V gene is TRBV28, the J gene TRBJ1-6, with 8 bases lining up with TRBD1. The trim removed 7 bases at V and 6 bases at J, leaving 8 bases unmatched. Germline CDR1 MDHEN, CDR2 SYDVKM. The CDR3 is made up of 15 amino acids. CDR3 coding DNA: TGTGCCAGCACTGTGCAGGGGGCGCTTAATTCACCCCTCCACTTT. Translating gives CASTVQGALNSPLHF.

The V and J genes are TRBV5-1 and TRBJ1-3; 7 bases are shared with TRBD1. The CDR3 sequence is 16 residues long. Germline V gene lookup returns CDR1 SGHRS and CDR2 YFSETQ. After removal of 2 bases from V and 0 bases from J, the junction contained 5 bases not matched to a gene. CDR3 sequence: CASSLQGPSSGNTIYF. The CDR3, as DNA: TGCGCCAGCAGCTTACAGGGGCCTAGCTCTGGAAACACCATATATTTT.

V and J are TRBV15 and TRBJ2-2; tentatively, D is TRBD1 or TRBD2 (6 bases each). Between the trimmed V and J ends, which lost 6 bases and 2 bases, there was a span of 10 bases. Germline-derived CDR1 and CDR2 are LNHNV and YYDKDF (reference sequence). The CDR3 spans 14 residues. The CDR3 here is CATSKGGNTGELFF. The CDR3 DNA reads TGTGCCACCAGTAAGGGGGGCAACACCGGGGAGCTGTTTTTT.

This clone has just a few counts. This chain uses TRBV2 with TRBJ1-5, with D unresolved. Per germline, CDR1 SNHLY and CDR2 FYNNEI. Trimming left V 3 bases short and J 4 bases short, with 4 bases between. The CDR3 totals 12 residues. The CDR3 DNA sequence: TGTGCCAGCAGTGACGGGAATCAGCCCCAGCATTTT. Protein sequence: CASSDGNQPQHF.

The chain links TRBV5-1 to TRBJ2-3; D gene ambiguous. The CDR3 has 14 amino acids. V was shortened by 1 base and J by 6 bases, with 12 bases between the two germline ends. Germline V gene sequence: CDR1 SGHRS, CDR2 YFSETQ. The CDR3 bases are TGCGCCAGCAGCTTGCTGGGGATAAGGGATACGCAGTATTTT. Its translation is CASSLLGIRDTQYF.

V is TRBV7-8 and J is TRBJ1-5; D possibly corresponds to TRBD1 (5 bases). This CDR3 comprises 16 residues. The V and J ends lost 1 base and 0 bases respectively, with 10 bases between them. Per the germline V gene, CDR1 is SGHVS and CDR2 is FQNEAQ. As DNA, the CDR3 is TGTGCCAGCAGCTTAGAACAGGTCCATAGCAATCAGCCCCAGCATTTT. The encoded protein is CASSLEQVHSNQPQHF. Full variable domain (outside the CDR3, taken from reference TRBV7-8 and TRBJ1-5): GAGVSQSPRYKVAKRGQDVALRCDPISGHVSLFWYQQALGQGPEFLTYFQNEAQLDKSGLPSDRFFAERPEGSVSTLKIQRTQQEDSAVYLCASSLEQVHSNQPQHFGDGTRLSIL.

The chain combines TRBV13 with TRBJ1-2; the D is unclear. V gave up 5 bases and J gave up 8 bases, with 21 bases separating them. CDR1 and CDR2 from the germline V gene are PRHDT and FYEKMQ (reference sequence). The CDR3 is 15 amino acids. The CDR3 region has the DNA TGTGCCAGCAGCGACTCGTCTCCGGGAAACCGGGGCTACACCTTC. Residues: CASSDSSPGNRGYTF.

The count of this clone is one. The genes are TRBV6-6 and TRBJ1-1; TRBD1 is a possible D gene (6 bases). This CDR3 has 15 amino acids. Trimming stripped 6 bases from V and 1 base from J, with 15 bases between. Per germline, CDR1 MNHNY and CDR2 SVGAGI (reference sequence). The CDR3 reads CASSRGALKNTEAFF. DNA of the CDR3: TGTGCCAGCAGCCGGGGGGCCCTCAAGAACACTGAAGCTTTCTTT.

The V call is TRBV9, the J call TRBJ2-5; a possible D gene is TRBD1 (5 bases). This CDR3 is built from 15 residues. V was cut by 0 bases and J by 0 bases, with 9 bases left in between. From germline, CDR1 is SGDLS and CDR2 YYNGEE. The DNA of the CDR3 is TGTGCCAGCAGCGTAGACGGCAGGGACCAAGAGACCCAGTACTTC. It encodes CASSVDGRDQETQYF.

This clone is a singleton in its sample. The CDR3 here is CASSYSAGRNEQFF. The CDR3 bases are TGTGCCAGCAGTTACTCAGCGGGACGAAATGAGCAGTTCTTC. This chain joins TRBV6-5 and TRBJ2-1, with 7 bases aligning to TRBD2. J gave up 7 bases and V 0 bases, and 3 bases lay outside the gene matches. The length of the CDR3 is 14 residues. Germline V gene lookup returns CDR1 MNHEY and CDR2 SVGAGI.

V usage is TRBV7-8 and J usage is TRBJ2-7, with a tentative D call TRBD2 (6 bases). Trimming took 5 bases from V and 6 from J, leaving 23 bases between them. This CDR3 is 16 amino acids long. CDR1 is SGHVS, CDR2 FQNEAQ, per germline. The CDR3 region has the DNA TGTGCCAGCAGCCCACGTGGCAGCGGAGGGACGAGCGAGCAGTACTTC. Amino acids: CASSPRGSGGTSEQYF.

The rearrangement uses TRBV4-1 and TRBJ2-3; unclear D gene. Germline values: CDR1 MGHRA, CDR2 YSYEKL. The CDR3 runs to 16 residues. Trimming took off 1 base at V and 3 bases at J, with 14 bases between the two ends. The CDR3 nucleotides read TGCGCCAGCAGCCAAGTTGAGACAACCAAAACAGATACGCAGTATTTT. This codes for CASSQVETTKTDTQYF.

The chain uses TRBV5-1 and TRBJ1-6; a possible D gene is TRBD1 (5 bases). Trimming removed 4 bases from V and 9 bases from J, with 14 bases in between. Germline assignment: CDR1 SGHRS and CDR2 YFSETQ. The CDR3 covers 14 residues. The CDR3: CASSPGVSGSPLHF. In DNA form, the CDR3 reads TGCGCCAGCAGCCCGGGGGTATCTGGTTCACCCCTCCACTTT.

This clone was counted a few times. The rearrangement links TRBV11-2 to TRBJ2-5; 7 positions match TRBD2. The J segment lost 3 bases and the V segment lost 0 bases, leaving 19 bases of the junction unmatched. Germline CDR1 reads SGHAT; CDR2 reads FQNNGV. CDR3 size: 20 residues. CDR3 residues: CASSLEKPSGTRPSKETQYF. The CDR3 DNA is TGTGCCAGCAGCTTAGAGAAGCCTAGCGGTACCCGACCAAGCAAAGAGACCCAGTACTTC.

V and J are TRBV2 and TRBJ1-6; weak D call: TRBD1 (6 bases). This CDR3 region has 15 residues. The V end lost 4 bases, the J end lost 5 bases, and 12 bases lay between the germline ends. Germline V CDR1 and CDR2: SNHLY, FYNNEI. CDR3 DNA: TGTGCCAGCAGTGCTGAAGCAGGGGATAATTCACCCCTCCACTTT. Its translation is CASSAEAGDNSPLHF.

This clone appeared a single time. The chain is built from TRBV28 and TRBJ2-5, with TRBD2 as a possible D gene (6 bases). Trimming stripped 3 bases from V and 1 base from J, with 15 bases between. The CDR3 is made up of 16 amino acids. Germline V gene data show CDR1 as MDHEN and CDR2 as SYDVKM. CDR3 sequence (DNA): TGTGCCAGCAGTTTGGGCGGCGGGATGGGCCAAGAGACCCAGTACTTC. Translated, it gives CASSLGGGMGQETQYF.

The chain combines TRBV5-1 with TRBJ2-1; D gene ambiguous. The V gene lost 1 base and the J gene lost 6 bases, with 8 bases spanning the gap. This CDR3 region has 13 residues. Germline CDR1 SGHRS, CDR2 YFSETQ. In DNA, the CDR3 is TGCGCCAGCAGCTTGTCAGGAATCAATGAGCAGTTCTTC. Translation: CASSLSGINEQFF.

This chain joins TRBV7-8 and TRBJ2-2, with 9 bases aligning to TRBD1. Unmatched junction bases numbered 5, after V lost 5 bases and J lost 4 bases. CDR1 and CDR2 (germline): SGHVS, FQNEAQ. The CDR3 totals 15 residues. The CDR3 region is CASSQGQGGTGELFF. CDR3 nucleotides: TGTGCCAGCAGCCAGGGACAGGGTGGCACCGGGGAGCTGTTTTTT. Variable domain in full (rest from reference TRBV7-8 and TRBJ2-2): GAGVSQSPRYKVAKRGQDVALRCDPISGHVSLFWYQQALGQGPEFLTYFQNEAQLDKSGLPSDRFFAERPEGSVSTLKIQRTQQEDSAVYLCASSQGQGGTGELFFGEGSRLTVL.

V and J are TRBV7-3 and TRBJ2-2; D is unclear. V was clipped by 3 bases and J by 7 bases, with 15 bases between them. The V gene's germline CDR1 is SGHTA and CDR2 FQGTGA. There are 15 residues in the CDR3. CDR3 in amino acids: CASSFKARGSGELFF. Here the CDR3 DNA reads TGTGCCAGCAGCTTTAAAGCCCGCGGAAGCGGGGAGCTGTTTTTT. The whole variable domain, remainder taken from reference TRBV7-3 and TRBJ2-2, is GAGVSQTPSNKVTEKGKYVELRCDPISGHTALYWYRQSLGQGPEFLIYFQGTGAADDSGLPNDRFFAVRPEGSVSTLKIQRTERGDSAVYLCASSFKARGSGELFFGEGSRLTVL.

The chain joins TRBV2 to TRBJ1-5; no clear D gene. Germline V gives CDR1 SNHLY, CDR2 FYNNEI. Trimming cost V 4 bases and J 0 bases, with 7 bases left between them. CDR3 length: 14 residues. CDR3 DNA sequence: TGTGCCAGCAGTGGGCAGGATAGCAATCAGCCCCAGCATTTT. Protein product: CASSGQDSNQPQHF.

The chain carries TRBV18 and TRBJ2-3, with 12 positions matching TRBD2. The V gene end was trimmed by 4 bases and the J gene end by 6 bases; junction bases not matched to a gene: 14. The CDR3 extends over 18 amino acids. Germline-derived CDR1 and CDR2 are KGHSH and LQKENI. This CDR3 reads CASSQAQTSGGSMDTQYF. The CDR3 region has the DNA TGTGCCAGCTCACAAGCCCAGACTAGCGGGGGTTCCATGGATACGCAGTATTTT.

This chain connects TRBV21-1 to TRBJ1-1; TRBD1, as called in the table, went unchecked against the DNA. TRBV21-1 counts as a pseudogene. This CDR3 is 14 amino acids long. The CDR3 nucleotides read TGTGCCAGCAGCGCAGGGTGGCCCGGGACTGAAGCTTTCTTT. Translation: CASSAGWPGTEAFF.